The clone carrying this TCR beta chain has just a few counts. Its antigen is not known. TCRdb reprocessed the 5' RACE reads with MiXCR, giving one entry per CDR3 protein. In the table there are approximately 590,000 distinct CDR3 sequences, more than 9% of which are singletons. This sample stems from a study of identical twins. General study points: The study drew conclusions from cross-sectional statistical analysis, not from following the same donors. Memory repertoires lacked the insertion deficit that abundant cord blood beta clonotypes showed.

These same records also appear under a second study, on yellow fever vaccine responses in identical twins.

Sequencing was performed on PBMCs. This TCR came from a woman under 30 in good health.

The CDR3 nucleotides read TGCAGTGCTAGAGCGTCGGCCAGGGGTGTAATGGATACGCAGTATTTT. This translates into CSARASARGVMDTQYF. J is TRBJ2-3 and V is TRBV20-1, with TRBD1 as a possible D gene (6 bases). Trimming shortened V by 1 base and J by 6 bases, and 20 bases separated the two germline ends. From germline, CDR1 is DFQATT and CDR2 SNEGSKA (reference sequence). The length of the CDR3 is 16 residues.